Presented here are 26 T cell receptor beta chains from one specimen sequenced in a study of shared clonotypes between healthy human individuals. Positive CCR7 selection of CD45RO-negative cells yielded the naive CD8 cells, and terminally differentiated effector memory CD45RA+ cells were excluded. TCRdb's table, derived via immunoSEQ multiplex PCR, lists solely in-frame clones and lacks some. The table lists around 2,100,000 clones, approximately 94% of them singletons. Sequencing was carried out using naive CD8+ T cells sorted from blood. Receptors originate from a man between 18 and 35 years old in good health.

About this clone itself: Other DNA sequences in this sample translate to the same CDR3. The chain carries TRBV4-3 and TRBJ2-7; possibly TRBD2 for D (6 bases). The CDR3 contains 15 residues. V was clipped by 0 bases and J by 0 bases, with 9 bases between them. Germline CDR1 LGHNA, CDR2 YSLEER. CDR3 region: CASSQDAGPSYEQYF. DNA for the CDR3: TGCGCCAGCAGCCAAGATGCGGGGCCCTCCTACGAGCAGTACTTC.

This clone appeared once. This rearrangement joins TRBV7-6 to TRBJ2-2, with TRBD1 identical over 7 bases. V trimming: 1 base; J trimming: 2 bases; junction bases outside the gene matches: 7. The CDR3 runs 17 residues. From germline, CDR1 is SGHVS and CDR2 FNYEAQ. The CDR3 sequence is CASSLVRGQTNTGELFF. CDR3 DNA sequence: TGTGCCAGCAGCTTAGTCAGGGGACAGACCAACACCGGGGAGCTGTTTTTT.

V and J are TRBV7-6 and TRBJ2-1, with TRBD1 identical over 7 bases. The CDR3 consists of 15 residues. Germline V CDR1 and CDR2: SGHVS, FNYEAQ. Trimming took 5 bases from V and 6 from J; bases not matched to a gene: 10. CDR3 DNA: TGTGCCAGCAGCGTAGGGACAGCCCATGGCAATGAGCAGTTCTTC. Its protein product is CASSVGTAHGNEQFF.

The rearrangement links TRBV5-4 to TRBJ2-3; TRBD2 matches 9 bases. The germline CDR1 and CDR2 sequences are SGHNT and YYREEE (reference sequence). This CDR3 contains 15 residues. The V and J ends lost 4 bases and 1 base, in that order; junction bases with no gene match: 4. Written as DNA, the CDR3 is TGTGCCAGCAGCCCGACTAGCGGCCGCACAGATACGCAGTATTTT. Its translation is CASSPTSGRTDTQYF.

The chain uses TRBV27 and TRBJ1-5; D possibly corresponds to TRBD1 (6 bases). This CDR3 comprises 13 residues. Germline CDR1 reads MNHEY; CDR2 reads SMNVEV (reference sequence). The germline V and J ends were trimmed by 4 bases and 8 bases, with 12 bases remaining between them. CDR3 DNA sequence: TGTGCCAGCAGTTACGGGGGCGGGAAGCCCCAGCATTTT. Amino acid sequence: CASSYGGGKPQHF.

This sequence joins TRBV5-5 and TRBJ1-2; no clear D. CDR1 SGHKS and CDR2 YYEKEE come from the germline V gene (reference sequence). This CDR3 is 16 amino acids long. With 4 bases removed from V and 7 bases from J, the gap between germline ends came to 23 bases. The CDR3 coding sequence is TGTGCCAGCAGCCCCGGCCGGAACGACGGTTTCAGTGGCTACACCTTC. This encodes CASSPGRNDGFSGYTF.

This chain connects TRBV6-1 to TRBJ2-7; 12 nucleotides align to TRBD2. This CDR3 has 14 residues. The V and J ends lost 6 bases and 1 base, in that order; junction bases with no gene match: 1. Germline loops: CDR1 MNHNS, CDR2 SASEGT. CDR3 DNA: TGTGCCAGCAGCGGACTAGCGGGGTCCTACGAGCAGTACTTC. It yields the protein CASSGLAGSYEQYF.

The J gene is TRBJ1-1, the V gene TRBV7-9, with D unresolved. V lost 2 bases and J lost 0, with 13 bases in between. CDR1 and CDR2 from the germline V gene are SEHNR and FQNEAQ (reference sequence). The length of the CDR3 is 16 residues. The CDR3 protein is CASSLPGVYLNTEAFF. CDR3 DNA: TGTGCCAGCAGCTTACCTGGTGTCTACCTGAACACTGAAGCTTTCTTT.

Only one count was recorded for this clone. The rearrangement joins TRBV2 to TRBJ2-1; tentatively, D is TRBD2 (5 bases). V was cut by 1 base and J by 10 bases, with 8 bases left in between. The CDR3 sequence is 12 residues long. CDR1 is SNHLY and CDR2 is FYNNEI in the germline V gene. CDR3 region: CASSEGTFEQFF. CDR3 nucleotide sequence: TGTGCCAGCAGTGAAGGGACTTTCGAGCAGTTCTTC.

V and J are TRBV4-1 and TRBJ1-5; TRBD1 is a possible D gene (6 bases). This CDR3 is built from 14 residues. Germline CDR1 MGHRA, CDR2 YSYEKL. V lost 0 bases and J lost 10, with 13 bases in between. The CDR3 nucleotides are TGCGCCAGCAGCCAAGAAGGGGGTATGGATCCCCAGCATTTT. Translation: CASSQEGGMDPQHF.

V gene TRBV25-1 combines with J gene TRBJ2-5; D not resolved. CDR3 length: 13 residues. Trimming removed 4 bases at V and 7 bases at J, with 13 bases between. Germline CDR1 is MGHDK and CDR2 is SYGVNS. For the CDR3, the DNA is TGTGCCAGCAGTGGGGGTGGTGCGGTGACCCAGTACTTC. This codes for CASSGGGAVTQYF.

V and J are TRBV11-3 and TRBJ2-1; 7 nucleotides agree with TRBD2. CDR3 length: 15 residues. CDR1 is SGHNT, CDR2 YENEEA, per germline. The junction had 13 bases not matched to a gene; V was cut back by 6 bases and J by 8 bases. This CDR3 reads CASSSASGQWHEQFF. DNA for the CDR3: TGTGCCAGCAGTTCGGCTAGCGGCCAATGGCATGAGCAGTTCTTC.

The V and J genes are TRBV29-1 and TRBJ2-7; TRBD2 is a possible D gene (6 bases). V dropped 3 bases and J dropped 6 bases, with 9 bases sitting between them. Germline loops: CDR1 SQVTM, CDR2 ANQGSEA. This CDR3 spans 11 amino acids. CDR3 loop: CSVEEGTEQYF. DNA of the CDR3: TGCAGCGTTGAGGAGGGGACCGAGCAGTACTTC.

On this clone: Additional DNA sequences in this sample encode the identical CDR3. The chain has TRBV27 and TRBJ1-5; D is uncertain. Trimming stripped 3 bases from V and 4 bases from J, with 10 bases between. The CDR3 runs 14 residues. From germline, CDR1 is MNHEY and CDR2 SMNVEV (reference sequence). CDR3 bases: TGTGCCAGCAGTTTCGTTGGTGGTAATCAGCCCCAGCATTTT. It translates to CASSFVGGNQPQHF.

The rearrangement links TRBV10-1 to TRBJ2-7; D gene ambiguous. The germline CDR1 and CDR2 sequences are WNHNN and SYGVQD (reference sequence). Between the trimmed V and J ends, which lost 3 bases and 6 bases, there was a span of 6 bases. There are 11 residues in the CDR3. CDR3 in amino acids: CASSDGLEQYF. The CDR3 nucleotides are TGCGCCAGCAGTGACGGGCTCGAGCAGTACTTC.

Regarding this clone: Other DNA sequences from this sample encode an identical CDR3 as well. The gene calls are TRBV27 and TRBJ2-2; weak D call: TRBD1 (6 bases). With 3 bases removed from V and 3 bases from J, the gap between germline ends came to 8 bases. Germline assignment: CDR1 MNHEY and CDR2 SMNVEV (reference sequence). The CDR3 length is 14 residues. The CDR3 DNA reads TGTGCCAGCAGTTTGGACAGCTACACCGGGGAGCTGTTTTTT. As protein: CASSLDSYTGELFF.

This clone was seen once. The chain uses TRBV27 and TRBJ2-5; D possibly uses TRBD1 or TRBD2 (5 bases each). This CDR3 comprises 14 residues. V shed 6 bases and J shed 7 bases, with 18 bases lying between them. In germline, CDR1 is MNHEY, CDR2 SMNVEV (reference sequence). The CDR3: CASRPGTSEGTQYF. CDR3 nucleotides: TGTGCCAGCAGGCCCGGGACGTCCGAGGGGACCCAGTACTTC.

CDR3 sequence (DNA): TGTGCCAGCAGTTACAACCAGGGGACAGGGGCCAACGTCCTGACTTTC. Translating it yields CASSYNQGTGANVLTF. The chain joins TRBV6-5 to TRBJ2-6, with a weak D call TRBD1 (6 bases). The CDR3 has 16 amino acids. V was shortened by 2 bases and J by 4 bases, with 12 bases between the two germline ends. CDR1 is MNHEY and CDR2 is SVGAGI in the germline V gene.

This chain joins TRBV6-1 and TRBJ1-1; D not resolved. In germline, CDR1 is MNHNS, CDR2 SASEGT. The CDR3 length is 14 residues. V lost 8 bases, J lost 4 bases, and 17 bases lay in between. The CDR3 loop reads CASAGIGPGTEAFF. The CDR3 DNA sequence: TGTGCCAGCGCAGGAATAGGACCAGGCACTGAAGCTTTCTTT.

V is TRBV13 and J is TRBJ2-5; TRBD2 matches at 14 bases. The length of the CDR3 is 17 residues. Germline V lookup: CDR1 PRHDT, CDR2 FYEKMQ (reference sequence). With 1 base clipped from V and 4 bases from J, the junction kept 5 bases outside the gene matches. As DNA, the CDR3 is TGTGCCAGCAGCTTAGATGGACTAGCGGGGGGCAGAGAGACCCAGTACTTC. Translation gives CASSLDGLAGGRETQYF.

The rearrangement joins TRBV5-4 to TRBJ1-2; D not resolved. There are 15 residues in the CDR3. CDR1 and CDR2 from the germline V gene are SGHNT and YYREEE (reference sequence). With 2 bases removed from V and 7 bases from J, the gap between germline ends came to 18 bases. CDR3 sequence (DNA): TGTGCCAGCAGCTTAGTGCAGGAGTCCCAAGGTGGCTACACCTTC. It codes for CASSLVQESQGGYTF.

A note on this clone: This CDR3 is also generated by other DNA sequences in the sample. The chain has TRBV10-2 and TRBJ2-5; unclear D gene. CDR3 length: 12 residues. The V gene's germline CDR1 is WSHSY and CDR2 SAAADI. Trimming removed 0 bases from V and 4 bases from J, with 3 bases in between. The CDR3 DNA reads as TGCGCCAGCAGTGAGTCTGGAGAGACCCAGTACTTC. Amino acid sequence: CASSESGETQYF.

The chain employs TRBV2 and TRBJ2-2; 8 bases agree with TRBD1. V was pared by 3 bases and J by 3 bases, with 15 bases of the junction left unmatched. CDR1 is SNHLY, CDR2 FYNNEI, per germline. The CDR3 runs 19 residues. Written as DNA, the CDR3 is TGTGCCAGCAGTGATACTAGTACCCCGACAGGGGTAGACACCGGGGAGCTGTTTTTT. Translated, it gives CASSDTSTPTGVDTGELFF.

The V and J genes are TRBV5-4 and TRBJ2-7; D is perhaps TRBD2 (6 bases). The V and J ends lost 3 bases and 0 bases respectively, with 13 bases between them. This CDR3 spans 15 amino acids. The germline V gene has CDR1 SGHNT and CDR2 YYREEE (reference sequence). This chain's CDR3 is CASSSEGGTSYEQYF. For the CDR3, the DNA is TGTGCCAGCAGCTCGGAGGGCGGTACCTCCTACGAGCAGTACTTC.

This chain uses TRBV11-2 with TRBJ1-1, with D uncertain. The CDR3 is 11 amino acids. CDR1 is SGHAT and CDR2 is FQNNGV in the germline V gene. Trimming removed 4 bases at V and 1 base at J, with 1 base between. CDR3 residues: CASSWNTEAFF. The CDR3 DNA reads as TGTGCCAGCAGCTGGAACACTGAAGCTTTCTTT.

This chain links TRBV5-6 with TRBJ1-1, with TRBD1 as a possible D gene (5 bases). The CDR3 consists of 15 residues. Trimming pared 0 bases from V and 5 bases from J, leaving 14 bases between. Germline CDR1 is SGHDT and CDR2 is YYEEEE. The DNA for the CDR3 is TGTGCCAGCAGCTTGGGGGCCCAGGGTCCGACTGAAGCTTTCTTT. Amino acid sequence: CASSLGAQGPTEAFF. Using reference TRBV5-6 and TRBJ1-1 for the parts outside the CDR3, the full variable domain is DAGVTQSPTHLIKTRGQQVTLRCSPKSGHDTVSWYQQALGQGPQFIFQYYEEEERQRGNFPDRFSGHQFPNYSSELNVNALLLGDSALYLCASSLGAQGPTEAFFGQGTRLTVV.